These 10 T cell receptor beta chains originate from one sample sequenced in a study of graft-versus-host responses after intestinal transplantation. No cognate antigen is known for these TCRs. The assay was immunoSEQ multiplex PCR, and TCRdb's table has in-frame clones only and misses some. There are around 31,000 clones in the sample; roughly 80% occur only once, and 15% to 20% lies in the top ten. The source was unstimulated CD8+ T cells sorted from spleen or lymph node cells, collected before intestinal transplant. All receptors come from a human donor who received an intestinal transplant.

The chain is built from TRBV28 and TRBJ2-5; TRBD1 is a possible D gene (5 bases). The CDR3 spans 13 residues. CDR1 and CDR2 from the germline V gene are MDHEN and SYDVKM. Trimming shortened V by 5 bases and J by 5 bases, and 12 bases separated the two germline ends. The CDR3 loop reads CASSKDMVETQYF. The DNA of the CDR3 is TGTGCCAGCAGTAAGGACATGGTGGAGACCCAGTACTTC.

This sequence joins TRBV9 and TRBJ2-1; TRBD2 matches 12 bases. Trimming cost V 0 bases and J 3 bases; bases outside gene matches: 10. This CDR3 is 19 amino acids long. Germline values: CDR1 SGDLS, CDR2 YYNGEE. The CDR3 DNA reads TGTGCCAGCAGCGTAGCTGAGACTAGCGGGAGCGAAGACTACAATGAGCAGTTCTTC. Residues: CASSVAETSGSEDYNEQFF.

The chain links TRBV5-1 to TRBJ2-3; the D is unclear. Germline loops: CDR1 SGHRS, CDR2 YFSETQ. CDR3 length equals 14 residues. Trimming removed 0 bases from V and 0 bases from J, with 5 bases in between. This CDR3 reads CASSLGASTDTQYF. The CDR3 DNA is TGCGCCAGCAGCTTGGGGGCGAGCACAGATACGCAGTATTTT.

This clone was found once. This sequence joins TRBV7-9 and TRBJ2-3, with TRBD2 matching over 11 bases. The CDR3 sequence is 16 residues long. The trim removed 0 bases at V and 2 bases at J, leaving 1 base unmatched. CDR1 and CDR2 (germline): SEHNR, FQNEAQ (reference sequence). The CDR3: CASSLAGLAVTDTQYF. Here the CDR3 DNA reads TGTGCCAGCAGCTTAGCGGGACTAGCGGTCACAGATACGCAGTATTTT.

This rearrangement joins TRBV27 to TRBJ2-1; the match to TRBD2 covers 12 bases. The V gene's germline CDR1 is MNHEY and CDR2 SMNVEV (reference sequence). The CDR3 consists of 16 residues. Trimming took 6 bases from V and 7 from J; bases not matched to a gene: 10. The CDR3 nucleotides read TGTGCCAGCAGACCGACTAGCGGGAGTTTAGGGAATGAGCAGTTCTTC. Translation gives CASRPTSGSLGNEQFF.

The gene calls are TRBV2 and TRBJ2-2; 11 bases align to TRBD2. This CDR3 has 17 amino acids. The junction had 7 bases not matched to a gene; V was cut back by 7 bases and J by 0 bases. Germline lookup yields CDR1 SNHLY and CDR2 FYNNEI. In DNA form, the CDR3 reads TGTGCCAGCACCTGGACTAGCGGGCTTCCGAACACCGGGGAGCTGTTTTTT. It yields the protein CASTWTSGLPNTGELFF.

The chain recombines TRBV4-1 with TRBJ2-1; D call uncertain. The ends were cut back, 0 bases at V and 6 bases at J, with 9 bases in the middle. Germline V gene data show CDR1 as MGHRA and CDR2 as YSYEKL. The CDR3 sequence is 14 residues long. The CDR3 loop reads CASSQDPLSNEQFF. The CDR3 nucleotides read TGCGCCAGCAGCCAAGATCCCCTGTCCAATGAGCAGTTCTTC.

Details on this clone: This sample includes further DNA sequences coding for the same CDR3. The gene calls are TRBV28 and TRBJ2-5; perhaps TRBD1 as D (5 bases). The germline V gene has CDR1 MDHEN and CDR2 SYDVKM. The CDR3 loop spans 14 amino acids. The ends were cut back, 6 bases at V and 2 bases at J, with 13 bases in the middle. The CDR3, as DNA: TGTGCCAGCAGGACAAGGGGAACACAAGAGACCCAGTACTTC. It codes for CASRTRGTQETQYF.

The rearrangement links TRBV13 to TRBJ2-2, with D unclear. The CDR3 is 13 amino acids. V dropped 5 bases and J dropped 8 bases, with 12 bases sitting between them. Germline V gene lookup returns CDR1 PRHDT and CDR2 FYEKMQ (reference sequence). CDR3 region: CASSPEARGELFF. For the CDR3, the DNA is TGTGCCAGCAGCCCCGAGGCGCGGGGGGAGCTGTTTTTT.

V gene TRBV4-2 combines with J gene TRBJ1-5, with unresolved D. CDR3 length: 14 amino acids. The V gene's germline CDR1 is LGHNA and CDR2 YNFKEQ. Trimming removed 1 base from V and 3 bases from J, with 7 bases in between. CDR3 DNA sequence: TGTGCCAGCAGCCAAGGACTGATCAATCAGCCCCAGCATTTT. Its translation is CASSQGLINQPQHF.